Shown below are 5 T cell receptor beta chains from a single sample sequenced in a study of T cell repertoires in cytomegalovirus infection. TCRdb redid the calling of the reads with MiXCR, one entry per CDR3 protein. The table has 500,000 to 600,000 distinct CDR3 sequences, 16% seen once. The sample was CD8+ T cells from PBMCs. Receptor source: a human donor in good health (CMV status not recorded). Some clones in this sample may be carry-over from other donors' samples.

Regarding this clonotype: A much bigger clone sits one base away, suggesting this may be a read error. The CDR3 ends on some other residue instead of the conserved phenylalanine or tryptophan, so this is likely a read error. The chain recombines TRBV7-6 with TRBJ2-1; TRBD1 matches at 9 bases. Trimming took 5 bases from V and 6 from J; bases not matched to a gene: 2. The CDR3 runs to 13 residues. The germline V gene encodes CDR1 SGHVS and CDR2 FNYEAQ. CDR3 bases: TGTGCCAGCAGCGAGGGACAGGGCAATGAGCAGTTCTTA. Its protein is CASSEGQGNEQFL.

The chain has TRBV27 and TRBJ2-7; TRBD1 matches at 10 bases. The junction had 5 bases not matched to a gene; V was cut back by 0 bases and J by 3 bases. Germline CDR1 and CDR2: MNHEY and SMNVEV (reference sequence). This CDR3 region has 16 residues. CDR3 sequence: CASSLSPGQGYYEQYF. The CDR3, as DNA: TGTGCCAGCAGTTTATCCCCGGGACAGGGGTACTACGAGCAGTACTTC.

This clonotype was observed a few times. The gene calls are TRBV28 and TRBJ1-5; D is perhaps TRBD1 (5 bases). V was clipped by 3 bases and J by 1 base, with 22 bases between them. From germline, CDR1 is MDHEN and CDR2 SYDVKM. The CDR3 consists of 19 residues. In DNA form, the CDR3 reads TGTGCCAGCAGTTTTCCCCCAGGGAAGGTAAGGTCGAGCAATCAGCCCCAGCATTTT. It specifies CASSFPPGKVRSSNQPQHF.

This chain uses TRBV10-1 with TRBJ1-5; D not certain. Germline CDR1 WNHNN, CDR2 SYGVQD (reference sequence). The CDR3 has 18 residues. V was trimmed by 2 bases and J by 2 bases, leaving 19 bases between them. For the CDR3, the DNA is TGCGCCAGCAGTGAGGATGGCCAGACCGTTGGGGGCAATCAGCCCCAGCATTTT. It codes for CASSEDGQTVGGNQPQHF.

The V and J genes are TRBV27 and TRBJ2-7, with 10 bases aligning to TRBD1. The CDR3 consists of 15 residues. Per germline, CDR1 MNHEY and CDR2 SMNVEV (reference sequence). J lost 2 bases, V lost 7 bases, and 8 bases had no gene match. CDR3 nucleotides: TGTGCCAGCACTACTCGGGACAGGGGCACCTACGAGCAGTACTTC. Its translation is CASTTRDRGTYEQYF.